The 28 T cell receptor beta chains listed next were all sequenced from one sample in a study of blood T cells in healthy people across ages. The use of a sample-barcoded 5' primer and a J-beta primer mix characterized a second PCR of roughly 6 to 11 cycles. TCRdb recomputed calls from the 5' RACE reads with MiXCR, one row per CDR3 protein. This table has approximately 810,000 distinct CDR3 sequences, 25% to 30% appearing once. What was sequenced was blood. Receptor source: a woman aged 80 or over in good health.

This clonotype appeared a few times. Relative to the germline gene, one junction end is altered; a read error may explain this. V gene TRBV11-2 combines with J gene TRBJ2-3, with 12 bases fitting TRBD2. Germline V gene lookup returns CDR1 SGHAT and CDR2 FQNNGV. The CDR3 runs 15 residues. The CDR3 loop is CAGSALAGGTATQYF. CDR3 in DNA: TGTGCCGGCAGCGCCCTAGCGGGGGGGACAGCTACGCAGTATTTT.

This clonotype has a handful of counts. The chain links TRBV12-3 or TRBV12-4 to TRBJ1-5, with 7 nucleotides matching TRBD1. The CDR3 loop spans 15 amino acids. V dropped 6 bases and J dropped 6; count of bases not matched to a gene: 11. The CDR3 DNA is TGTGCCAGCAGCCCTACCACAGGGGCGGGTCAGCCCCAGCATTTT. Translated, it gives CASSPTTGAGQPQHF.

Points on this clonotype: A single base separates this from a much larger clone, so it may be a read error. This sequence joins TRBV7-2 and TRBJ2-1; D is unclear. Germline CDR1 SGHTA, CDR2 FQGNSA. V was trimmed by 0 bases and J by 13 bases, leaving 10 bases between them. The CDR3 loop spans 12 amino acids. CDR3 in amino acids: CASSLALQTQFF. CDR3 nucleotides: TGTGCCAGCAGCTTAGCGCTTCAGACCCAGTTCTTC.

This clonotype appeared many times. The chain has TRBV6-5 and TRBJ2-1, with 7 bases fitting TRBD1. This CDR3 contains 14 residues. V lost 8 bases, J lost 4 bases, and 8 bases stayed unmatched. Germline CDR1 reads MNHEY; CDR2 reads SVGAGI. The CDR3 reads CASVGQGVYNEQFF. Here the CDR3 DNA reads TGTGCCAGCGTCGGGCAGGGGGTTTACAATGAGCAGTTCTTC.

On this clonotype itself: An end of the junction differs from the germline gene, which may be a read error. The chain couples TRBV5-5 to TRBJ1-1; tentatively, D is TRBD1 (6 bases). Germline CDR1 is SGHKS and CDR2 is YYEKEE (reference sequence). There are 12 residues in the CDR3. The CDR3 sequence is CVSSIDRTKAFF. CDR3 in DNA: TGTGTCAGCAGCATCGACAGGACGAAAGCTTTCTTT.

The table lists this clonotype with many counts. This chain connects TRBV20-1 to TRBJ2-3; D possibly corresponds to TRBD2 (5 bases). Germline V gene sequence: CDR1 DFQATT, CDR2 SNEGSKA (reference sequence). V lost 3 bases to trimming and J lost 2 bases, with 12 bases between them. The CDR3 totals 14 residues. This CDR3 reads CSARDSLTTDTQYF. CDR3 coding DNA: TGCAGTGCTAGGGACTCGCTCACCACAGATACGCAGTATTTT.

This clonotype appeared a few times. The chain is built from TRBV4-2 and TRBJ2-3; D might be TRBD1 (6 bases). The germline V gene has CDR1 LGHNA and CDR2 YNFKEQ. This CDR3 has 14 residues. The V gene lost 1 base and the J gene lost 6 bases, with 11 bases spanning the gap. This CDR3 reads CASSQGGPGDTQYF. The CDR3 DNA reads as TGTGCCAGCAGCCAAGGGGGGCCAGGTGATACGCAGTATTTT.

This clonotype was seen many times. The chain links TRBV2 to TRBJ2-3; TRBD2 is a possible D gene (6 bases). CDR3 length equals 13 residues. The V gene lost 6 bases and the J gene lost 4 bases, with 11 bases spanning the gap. The germline CDR1 and CDR2 sequences are SNHLY and FYNNEI. The DNA of the CDR3 is TGTGCCAGCAGAGACCCGGGGGCAGATACGCAGTATTTT. Translated, it gives CASRDPGADTQYF.

This clonotype was observed a handful of times. CDR3 sequence reads: CASSFVQRRNEQYF. In nucleotides, the CDR3 is TGTGCCAGCAGCTTCGTACAGCGGAGAAATGAGCAGTACTTC. This chain uses TRBV7-2 with TRBJ2-5; weak D call: TRBD2 (5 bases). The germline CDR1 and CDR2 sequences are SGHTA and FQGNSA. The CDR3 covers 14 residues. V dropped 3 bases and J dropped 11 bases, with 19 bases sitting between them.

This clonotype was observed many times. The chain joins TRBV9 to TRBJ2-1, with TRBD1 matching over 8 bases. CDR3 size: 16 residues. Trimming took 0 bases from V and 4 from J; bases not matched to a gene: 6. Germline CDR1 and CDR2: SGDLS and YYNGEE. The CDR3 here is CASSVVRDRPYNEQFF. For the CDR3, the DNA is TGTGCCAGCAGCGTAGTAAGGGACAGGCCATACAATGAGCAGTTCTTC.

A few counts support this clonotype. The chain carries TRBV10-2 and TRBJ1-1; 9 positions agree with TRBD1. Germline V CDR1 and CDR2: WSHSY, SAAADI. This CDR3 spans 14 amino acids. V shed 4 bases and J 5 bases; nucleotides not matched to a gene: 5. CDR3: CASSGQGGKTEAFF. CDR3 bases: TGCGCCAGCAGTGGACAGGGGGGGAAGACTGAAGCTTTCTTT.

The chain joins TRBV6-2 or TRBV6-3 to TRBJ1-4; weak D call: TRBD1 (5 bases). V shed 0 bases and J shed 6 bases, with 14 bases lying between them. From germline, CDR1 is MNHEY and CDR2 SVGEGT. The CDR3 totals 16 residues. The CDR3 DNA sequence: TGTGCCAGCAGTTACTCGGAAGGACGGGGGGATGAAAAACTGTTTTTT. Translated, it gives CASSYSEGRGDEKLFF.

The chain is built from TRBV7-8 and TRBJ2-5; D may be TRBD1 or TRBD2 (7 bases each). The V gene lost 6 bases and the J gene lost 5 bases, with 16 bases spanning the gap. The CDR3 spans 14 residues. Germline V lookup: CDR1 SGHVS, CDR2 FQNEAQ. For the CDR3, the DNA is TGTGCCAGCAGTCCCCCGCAGGGGGGGGAGACCCAGTACTTC. As protein: CASSPPQGGETQYF.

With respect to this clonotype: A much larger clone differs by one base, so this may be a read error. J is TRBJ2-7 and V is TRBV28; 9 bases agree with TRBD1. Germline assignment: CDR1 MDHEN and CDR2 SYDVKM. The CDR3 consists of 14 residues. The trim removed 8 bases at V and 10 bases at J, leaving 15 bases unmatched. The CDR3 bases are TGTGCCAGCCACCCAGCGGACAGGGGTAAGTCCCAGTACTTC. Protein: CASHPADRGKSQYF.

The CDR3 here is CASSWKGDTGELFF. The DNA of the CDR3 is TGTGCCAGCAGTTGGAAGGGGGACACCGGGGAGCTGTTTTTT. The genes are TRBV6-5 and TRBJ2-2; D may be TRBD1 (6 bases). This CDR3 region has 14 residues. Trimming removed 4 bases from V and 3 bases from J, with 9 bases in between. Germline values: CDR1 MNHEY, CDR2 SVGAGI.

In its sample, this clonotype was seen many times. The J gene is TRBJ2-1, the V gene TRBV7-8; TRBD1 or TRBD2 may be the D gene (5 bases each). The V and J ends lost 1 base and 4 bases respectively, with 11 bases between them. This CDR3 has 15 residues. Germline lookup yields CDR1 SGHVS and CDR2 FQNEAQ. CDR3 coding DNA: TGTGCCAGCAGCTTAGATCCGGGGCCGTACAATGAGCAGTTCTTC. Translating gives CASSLDPGPYNEQFF.

Only a few counts were recorded for this clonotype. The rearrangement joins TRBV12-3 or TRBV12-4 to TRBJ1-6, with 8 bases matching TRBD1. The trim removed 8 bases at V and 8 bases at J, leaving 8 bases unmatched. This CDR3 contains 14 residues. The CDR3 spells CASGVTGVYSPLHF. In nucleotides, the CDR3 is TGTGCCAGCGGTGTGACAGGGGTTTATTCACCCCTCCACTTT.

This clonotype has just a few counts. The chain has TRBV6-2 or TRBV6-3 and TRBJ1-5, with TRBD1 matching over 11 bases. The CDR3 runs to 15 residues. The germline V gene has CDR1 MNHEY and CDR2 SVGEGT. The V and J ends lost 6 bases and 4 bases, in that order; junction bases with no gene match: 5. CDR3 nucleotides: TGTGCCAGCAGAAAAGGACAGGGGGCTAATCAGCCCCAGCATTTT. Its protein product is CASRKGQGANQPQHF.

With regard to this clonotype: This may arise from a read error, as a much more abundant clone is one base away. The chain links TRBV11-1 to TRBJ1-2; 7 bases line up with TRBD1. This CDR3 is built from 13 residues. Germline V gene sequence: CDR1 SGHAT, CDR2 FQDESV (reference sequence). The CDR3 sequence is CAGSHRGSYGYTF. CDR3 coding DNA: TGTGCCGGCAGCCACAGGGGTTCCTATGGCTACACCTTC.

This clonotype was seen repeatedly, ten times or more. This chain joins TRBV7-2 and TRBJ2-7, with 11 bases matching TRBD1. From germline, CDR1 is SGHTA and CDR2 FQGNSA. V gave up 4 bases and J gave up 7 bases; unmatched junction bases: 12. The length of the CDR3 is 16 residues. This chain's CDR3 is CASSSPTGTGGGEQYF. The CDR3, as DNA: TGTGCCAGCAGCTCCCCAACCGGGACAGGGGGTGGTGAGCAGTACTTC.

This clonotype came up many times. The chain's CDR3 is CSARDYRYPNQPQHF. For the CDR3, the DNA is TGCAGTGCTAGAGATTACAGGTACCCCAATCAGCCCCAGCATTTT. V and J are TRBV20-1 and TRBJ1-5, with D perhaps TRBD1 (5 bases). CDR1 is DFQATT and CDR2 is SNEGSKA in the germline V gene (reference sequence). The length of the CDR3 is 15 residues. Trimming cost V 0 bases and J 3 bases, with 12 bases left between them.

As concerns this clonotype: This may stem from a read error, because a much larger clone lies one nucleotide away. The chain carries TRBV7-2 and TRBJ1-1; possible D gene TRBD1, 6 bases. V was shortened by 1 base and J by 10 bases, with 10 bases between the two germline ends. Germline V gene lookup returns CDR1 SGHTA and CDR2 FQGNSA. The CDR3 is 12 residues long. This CDR3 is CASSLEGGGAFF. In nucleotides, the CDR3 is TGTGCCAGCAGCTTAGAGGGGGGGGGAGCTTTCTTT.

This clonotype came up many times. The chain employs TRBV7-2 and TRBJ2-3; D assignment may be TRBD1 or TRBD2 (5 bases each). CDR1 is SGHTA and CDR2 is FQGNSA in the germline V gene. This CDR3 has 14 amino acids. Trimming cost V 4 bases and J 6 bases, with 14 bases left between them. CDR3 in DNA: TGTGCCAGCAGCTGGGACGAGGTTCAGGATACGCAGTATTTT. This translates into CASSWDEVQDTQYF.

This clonotype was recorded many times. V gene TRBV30 combines with J gene TRBJ2-1; D gene uncertain. V lost 1 base and J 10 bases, leaving 14 bases between the germline ends. CDR1 and CDR2 from the germline V gene are GTSNPN and SVGIG (reference sequence). The CDR3 covers 13 residues. The chain's CDR3 is CAWSGPPGKEQFF. The CDR3 DNA follows: TGTGCCTGGAGTGGTCCCCCCGGAAAGGAGCAGTTCTTC. Using reference TRBV30 and TRBJ2-1 for the parts outside the CDR3, the full variable domain is SQTIHQWPATLVQPVGSPLSLECTVEGTSNPNLYWYRQAAGRGLQLLFYSVGIGQISSEVPQNLSASRPQDRQFILSSKKLLLSDSGFYLCAWSGPPGKEQFFGPGTRLTVL.

This chain joins TRBV6-2 or TRBV6-3 and TRBJ1-5; no definite D call. CDR1 and CDR2 (germline): MNHEY, SVGEGT. CDR3 length: 21 residues. V lost 4 bases and J lost 3, with 31 bases in between. CDR3 amino acids: CASSSKEYRGVPPAYNQPQHF. CDR3 sequence (DNA): TGTGCCAGCAGTTCGAAGGAGTATCGGGGAGTTCCTCCCGCCTACAATCAGCCCCAGCATTTT.

At least ten counts were recorded for this clonotype. CDR3 sequence: CATSRGKQEAKNIQYF. DNA of the CDR3: TGTGCCACCAGCAGAGGTAAACAGGAGGCCAAAAACATTCAGTACTTC. The V gene is TRBV15, the J gene TRBJ2-4; TRBD1 might be the D (5 bases). Trimming cost V 1 base and J 1 base, with 11 bases left between them. Germline values: CDR1 LNHNV, CDR2 YYDKDF (reference sequence). CDR3 size: 16 residues. Variable domain in full (rest from reference TRBV15 and TRBJ2-4): DAMVIQNPRYQVTQFGKPVTLSCSQTLNHNVMYWYQQKSSQAPKLLFHYYDKDFNNEADTPDNFQSRRPNTSFCFLDIRSPGLGDTAMYLCATSRGKQEAKNIQYFGAGTRLSVL.

As to this clonotype: The junction and the germline gene differ at one end; a read error may be behind it. The rearrangement links TRBV20-1 to TRBJ1-3; D is perhaps TRBD1 (5 bases). CDR3 size: 16 residues. Germline V gene data show CDR1 as DFQATT and CDR2 as SNEGSKA (reference sequence). The CDR3 loop reads CSARDAGRSLMDTIYF. As DNA, the CDR3 is TGCAGTGCTCGAGATGCGGGGCGGAGCCTAATGGACACCATATATTTT.

The chain links TRBV7-2 to TRBJ2-3; TRBD2 might be the D (5 bases). The CDR3 extends over 15 amino acids. V was pared by 4 bases and J by 6 bases, with 17 bases between. Germline-derived CDR1 and CDR2 are SGHTA and FQGNSA. The CDR3 is CASSSPWGTGDTQYF. The CDR3 DNA follows: TGTGCCAGCAGCTCGCCGTGGGGTACGGGGGATACGCAGTATTTT.